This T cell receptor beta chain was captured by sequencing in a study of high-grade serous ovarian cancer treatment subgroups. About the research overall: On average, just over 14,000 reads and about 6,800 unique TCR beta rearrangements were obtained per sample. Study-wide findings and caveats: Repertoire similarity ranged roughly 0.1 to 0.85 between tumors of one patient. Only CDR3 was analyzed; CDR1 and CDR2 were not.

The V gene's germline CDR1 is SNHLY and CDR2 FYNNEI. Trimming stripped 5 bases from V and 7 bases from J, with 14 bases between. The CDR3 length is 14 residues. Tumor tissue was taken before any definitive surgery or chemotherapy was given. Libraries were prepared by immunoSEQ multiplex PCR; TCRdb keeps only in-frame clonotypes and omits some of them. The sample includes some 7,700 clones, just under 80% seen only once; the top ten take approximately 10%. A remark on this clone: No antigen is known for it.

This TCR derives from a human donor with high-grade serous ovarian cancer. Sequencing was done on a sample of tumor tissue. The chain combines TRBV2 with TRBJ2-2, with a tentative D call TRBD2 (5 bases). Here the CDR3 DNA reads TGTGCCAGCAGTCCCACAACTAGGGTCGGGGAGCTGTTTTTT. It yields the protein CASSPTTRVGELFF.